This entry lists 4 T cell receptor beta chains sequenced from one sample in a study of CD8 T cells in Susac syndrome. Random hexamers were used to reverse transcribe an amount of about 0.45 to 1 ug RNA. TCRdb re-called the immunoSEQ multiplex PCR reads with MiXCR, one entry per CDR3 protein. The data hold about 120,000 distinct CDR3 sequences, with roughly 94% observed a single time. Material for sequencing was CD4+ T cells from PBMCs. These TCRs come from a human donor in good health.

CDR3: CASSRDGGLGETQYF. The DNA for the CDR3 is TGTGCCAGCAGCCGAGATGGGGGGCTCGGCGAGACCCAGTACTTC. V gene TRBV7-9 combines with J gene TRBJ2-5, with D possibly being TRBD1 or TRBD2 (6 bases each). Trimming pared 5 bases from V and 5 bases from J, leaving 18 bases between. Germline V gene data show CDR1 as SEHNR and CDR2 as FQNEAQ (reference sequence). The CDR3 is 15 residues long.

The gene calls are TRBV18 and TRBJ1-2, with 8 nucleotides matching TRBD1. V was pared by 1 base and J by 7 bases, with 2 bases of the junction left unmatched. The germline V gene encodes CDR1 KGHSH and CDR2 LQKENI. CDR3 length: 13 amino acids. The chain's CDR3 is CASSPLGTGGYTF. The CDR3 DNA is TGTGCCAGCTCACCACTCGGGACAGGTGGCTACACCTTC.

The chain employs TRBV19 and TRBJ2-7; TRBD1 matches 10 bases. The V gene's germline CDR1 is LNHDA and CDR2 SQIVND (reference sequence). V gave up 3 bases and J gave up 3 bases; unmatched junction bases: 2. This CDR3 region has 14 residues. Written as DNA, the CDR3 is TGTGCCAGTAGTATGGGGACAGGGGACTACGAGCAGTACTTC. Its protein product is CASSMGTGDYEQYF.

The chain employs TRBV19 and TRBJ2-4; TRBD1 aligns across 10 bases. V lost 10 bases and J lost 1; bases outside the gene matches: 1. CDR3 length: 13 amino acids. Looked up from germline, CDR1 is LNHDA and CDR2 is SQIVND (reference sequence). The CDR3 DNA reads as TGTGCCACGGGACAGGGGGCCAAAAACATTCAGTACTTC. This gives the protein CATGQGAKNIQYF.